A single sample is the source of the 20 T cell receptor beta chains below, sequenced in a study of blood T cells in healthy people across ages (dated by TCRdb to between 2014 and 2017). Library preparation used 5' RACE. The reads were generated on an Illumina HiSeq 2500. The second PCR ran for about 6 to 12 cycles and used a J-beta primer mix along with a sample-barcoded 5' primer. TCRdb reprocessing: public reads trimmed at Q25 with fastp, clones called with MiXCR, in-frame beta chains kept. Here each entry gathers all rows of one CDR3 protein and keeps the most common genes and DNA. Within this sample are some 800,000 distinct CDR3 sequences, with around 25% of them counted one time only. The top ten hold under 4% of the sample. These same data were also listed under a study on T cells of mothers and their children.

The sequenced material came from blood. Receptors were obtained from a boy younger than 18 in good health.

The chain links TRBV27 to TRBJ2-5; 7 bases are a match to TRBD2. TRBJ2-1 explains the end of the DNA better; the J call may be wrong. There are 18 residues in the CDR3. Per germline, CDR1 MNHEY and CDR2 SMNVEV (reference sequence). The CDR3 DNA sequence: TGTGCCAGCAGTTTATTAGCGGGCGGGTGGGAGGTAAGGGATGAGCAGTTCTTC. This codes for CASSLLAGGWEVRDEQFF.

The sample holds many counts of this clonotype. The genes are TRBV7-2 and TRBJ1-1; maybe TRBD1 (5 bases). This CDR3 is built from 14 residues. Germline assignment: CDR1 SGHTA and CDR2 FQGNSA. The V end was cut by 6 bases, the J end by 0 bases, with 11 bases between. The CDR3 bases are TGTGCCAGCAGGAGGGGAGGAATGAACACTGAAGCTTTCTTT. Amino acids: CASRRGGMNTEAFF.

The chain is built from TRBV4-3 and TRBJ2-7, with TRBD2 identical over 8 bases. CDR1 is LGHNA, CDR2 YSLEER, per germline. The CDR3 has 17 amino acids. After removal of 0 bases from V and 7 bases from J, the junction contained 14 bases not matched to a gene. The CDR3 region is CASSQDYIRLAGYEQYF. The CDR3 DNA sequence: TGCGCCAGCAGCCAAGATTATATCCGGCTAGCGGGTTATGAGCAGTACTTC.

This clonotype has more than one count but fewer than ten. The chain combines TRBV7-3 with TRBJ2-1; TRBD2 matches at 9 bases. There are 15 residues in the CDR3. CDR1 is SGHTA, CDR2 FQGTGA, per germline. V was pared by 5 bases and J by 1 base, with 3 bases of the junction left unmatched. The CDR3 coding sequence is TGTGCCAGCAGCGCCACTAGCGGGTCCTACAATGAGCAGTTCTTC. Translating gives CASSATSGSYNEQFF.

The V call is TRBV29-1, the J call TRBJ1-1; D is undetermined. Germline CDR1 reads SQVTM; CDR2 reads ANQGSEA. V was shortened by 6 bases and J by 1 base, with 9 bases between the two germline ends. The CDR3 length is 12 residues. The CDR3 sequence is CSVYHRNTEAFF. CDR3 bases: TGCAGCGTCTACCATCGGAACACTGAAGCTTTCTTT.

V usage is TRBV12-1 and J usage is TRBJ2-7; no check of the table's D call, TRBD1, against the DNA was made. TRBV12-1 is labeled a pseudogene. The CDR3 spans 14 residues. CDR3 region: CASSFEAGSVEQYF. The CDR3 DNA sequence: TGTGCCAGCAGCTTTGAGGCAGGGTCCGTCGAGCAGTACTTC.

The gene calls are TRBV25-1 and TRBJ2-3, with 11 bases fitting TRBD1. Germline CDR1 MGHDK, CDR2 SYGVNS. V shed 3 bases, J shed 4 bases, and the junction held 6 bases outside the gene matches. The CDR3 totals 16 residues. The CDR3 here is CASSDPGQGEADTQYF. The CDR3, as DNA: TGTGCCAGCAGTGACCCGGGACAGGGGGAGGCAGATACGCAGTATTTT.

Here the CDR3 DNA reads TGTGCCAGCAGCTTAGCCCTGCTAGCGGGAAGAGTGGATGAGCAGTTCTTC. Amino acid sequence: CASSLALLAGRVDEQFF. This sequence joins TRBV7-8 and TRBJ2-1, with TRBD2 matching over 9 bases. V shed 0 bases, J shed 8 bases, and the junction held 11 bases outside the gene matches. CDR3 length equals 17 residues. Germline V lookup: CDR1 SGHVS, CDR2 FQNEAQ.

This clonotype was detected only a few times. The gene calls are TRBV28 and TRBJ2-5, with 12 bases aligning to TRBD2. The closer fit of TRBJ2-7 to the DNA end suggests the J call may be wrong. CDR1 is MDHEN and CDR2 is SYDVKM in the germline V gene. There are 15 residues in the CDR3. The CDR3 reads CASSFSSGRVYEQYF. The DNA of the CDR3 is TGTGCCAGCAGTTTCTCTAGCGGGAGGGTCTACGAGCAGTACTTC.

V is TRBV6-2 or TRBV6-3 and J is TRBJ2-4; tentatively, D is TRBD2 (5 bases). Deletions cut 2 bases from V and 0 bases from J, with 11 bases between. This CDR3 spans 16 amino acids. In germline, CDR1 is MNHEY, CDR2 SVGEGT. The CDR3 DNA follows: TGTGCCAGCAGTTACAGAGCGGAACTAGCCAAAAACATTCAGTACTTC. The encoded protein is CASSYRAELAKNIQYF.

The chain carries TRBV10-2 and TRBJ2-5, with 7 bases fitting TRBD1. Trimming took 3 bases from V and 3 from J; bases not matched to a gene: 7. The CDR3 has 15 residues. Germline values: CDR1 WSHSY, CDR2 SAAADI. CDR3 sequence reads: CASSESGTAEETQYF. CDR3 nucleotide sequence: TGCGCCAGCAGTGAATCGGGGACAGCAGAAGAGACCCAGTACTTC.

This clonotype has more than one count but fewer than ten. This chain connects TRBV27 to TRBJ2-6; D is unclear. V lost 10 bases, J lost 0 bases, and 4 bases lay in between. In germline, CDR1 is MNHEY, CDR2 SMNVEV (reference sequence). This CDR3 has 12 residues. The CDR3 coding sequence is TGTGCCACAGCCTCTGGGGCCAACGTCCTGACTTTC. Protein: CATASGANVLTF.

The CDR3 loop is CASRDPLLVAKNIQYF. The CDR3 DNA reads as TGTGCCAGCAGGGACCCCCTCTTGGTGGCCAAAAACATTCAGTACTTC. The V and J genes are TRBV2 and TRBJ2-4; no clear D gene. CDR3 length: 16 residues. Germline V gene data show CDR1 as SNHLY and CDR2 as FYNNEI. V lost 6 bases and J 1 base, leaving 16 bases between the germline ends.

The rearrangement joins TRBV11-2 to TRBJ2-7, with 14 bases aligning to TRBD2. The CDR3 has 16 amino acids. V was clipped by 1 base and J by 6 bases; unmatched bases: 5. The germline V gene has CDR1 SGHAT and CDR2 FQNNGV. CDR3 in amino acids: CASSLVGTSGSAEQYF. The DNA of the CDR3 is TGTGCCAGCAGCTTAGTTGGGACTAGCGGGAGCGCCGAGCAGTACTTC.

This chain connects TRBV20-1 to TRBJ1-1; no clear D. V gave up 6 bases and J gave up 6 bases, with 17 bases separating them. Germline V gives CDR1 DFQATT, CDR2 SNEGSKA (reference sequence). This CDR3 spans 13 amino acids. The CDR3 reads CSATRARWAEAFF. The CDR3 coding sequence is TGCAGTGCGACCCGGGCTCGTTGGGCTGAAGCTTTCTTT.

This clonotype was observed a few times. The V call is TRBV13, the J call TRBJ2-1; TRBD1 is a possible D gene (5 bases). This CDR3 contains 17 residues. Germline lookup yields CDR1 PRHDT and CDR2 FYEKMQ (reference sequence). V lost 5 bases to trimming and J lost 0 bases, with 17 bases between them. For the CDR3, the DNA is TGTGCCAGCAGCCACCTTTTGACAGCAAACTCCTACAATGAGCAGTTCTTC. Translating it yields CASSHLLTANSYNEQFF.

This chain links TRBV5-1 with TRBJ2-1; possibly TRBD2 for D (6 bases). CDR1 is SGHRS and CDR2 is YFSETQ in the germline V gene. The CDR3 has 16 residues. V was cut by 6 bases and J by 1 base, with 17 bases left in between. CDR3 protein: CASTRLGSTSYNEQFF. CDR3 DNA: TGCGCCAGCACCAGACTCGGGAGCACTTCCTACAATGAGCAGTTCTTC.

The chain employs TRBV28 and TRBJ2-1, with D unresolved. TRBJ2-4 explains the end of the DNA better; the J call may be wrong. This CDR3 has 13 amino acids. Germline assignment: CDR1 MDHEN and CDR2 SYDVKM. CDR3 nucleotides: TGTGCCAGCAGTTTAAAGGCTAGTAATCGTCAGTACTTC. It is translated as CASSLKASNRQYF.

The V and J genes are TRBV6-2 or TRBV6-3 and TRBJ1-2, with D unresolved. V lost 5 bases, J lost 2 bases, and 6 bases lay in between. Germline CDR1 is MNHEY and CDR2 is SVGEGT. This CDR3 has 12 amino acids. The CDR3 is CASSHDNYGYTF. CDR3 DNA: TGTGCCAGCAGTCACGACAACTATGGCTACACCTTC.

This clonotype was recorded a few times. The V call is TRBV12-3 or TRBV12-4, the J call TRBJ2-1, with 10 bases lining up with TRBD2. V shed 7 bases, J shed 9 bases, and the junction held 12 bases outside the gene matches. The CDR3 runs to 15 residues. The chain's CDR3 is CASMNGLAEGGEQFF. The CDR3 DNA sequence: TGTGCCAGCATGAACGGACTAGCGGAGGGGGGTGAGCAGTTCTTC.